The sample holds many counts of the clone carrying this T cell receptor beta chain. The record originates from a study of identical twins. Addition of a universal primer site occurred through template switching, and cDNA carried unique molecular identifiers. TCRdb reprocessed the 5' RACE reads with MiXCR, giving one entry per CDR3 protein. This sample yields a few hundred thousand distinct CDR3 sequences, of which 12% are seen a single time; roughly 7.8% belongs to the top ten. CDR1 and CDR2 (germline): WNHNN, SYGVQD (reference sequence). CDR3 length: 17 residues. V lost 6 bases and J lost 1, with 20 bases in between. The same data also went into a second study, on yellow fever vaccine responses in identical twins.

The sequencing input was CD8+ T cells sorted from blood. This TCR came from a woman between 18 and 29 years old in good health. The chain couples TRBV10-1 to TRBJ2-3, with TRBD1 as a possible D gene (6 bases). The chain's CDR3 is CASSGIPGARGTDTQYF. Here the CDR3 DNA reads TGCGCCAGCAGCGGCATACCAGGGGCGAGGGGCACAGATACGCAGTATTTT.